This TCR beta chain was sequenced during a study of naive and memory T cell subsets. Whole-study findings and limits: Naive and memory subsets had different power law exponents for TCR abundance.

This clonotype was counted a few times. The antigen remains undetermined. The beta constant-region primer was an equimolar mix of two oligonucleotides covering TRBC1 and TRBC2. From the UMI-ligation and nested PCR reads, TCRdb called clonotypes with MiXCR, one entry per CDR3 protein. The table has about 2,800 distinct CDR3 sequences, 6% to 8% seen once. The sequence derives from a human donor in good health. The sequencing input was effector memory CD8+ T cells from blood. Subset here: effector memory, CD45RA- CD27-.

The CDR3 DNA reads as TGTGCCAGCAGTCGCGGACAGTACACCGGGGAGCTGTTTTTT. This encodes CASSRGQYTGELFF. The chain has TRBV6-5 and TRBJ2-2; D possibly corresponds to TRBD1 (6 bases). Germline CDR1 reads MNHEY; CDR2 reads SVGAGI. The V gene lost 5 bases and the J gene lost 3 bases, with 10 bases spanning the gap. The CDR3 runs to 14 residues.